This TCR beta chain came from a study of blood T cells in healthy people across ages. V was clipped by 4 bases and J by 4 bases; unmatched bases: 9. CDR3 length: 15 amino acids. CDR1 is MGHRA, CDR2 YSYEKL, per germline. Then a second PCR, running roughly 7 to 11 cycles, was carried out with a sample-barcoded 5' primer and a J-beta primer mix. TCRdb recomputed calls from the 5' RACE reads with MiXCR, one row per CDR3 protein. This sample carries about 1.5 million distinct CDR3 sequences, 42% of them seen once, and the ten largest clones take around 8%. The donors, all healthy, were Caucasians living in Russia, aged about 6 to 90. Per individual sample, total RNA of at least 6 micrograms was extracted. Study findings and constraints: TCR beta diversity tracked closely with naive T cell percentage.

Turning to this clonotype: Its antigen remains unidentified. A single base separates this from a much larger clone, so it may be a read error.

Source material: blood. The chain joins TRBV4-1 to TRBJ1-2, with 7 bases lining up with TRBD1. This TCR was recovered from a woman aged 18 to 35 in good health. CDR3 sequence (DNA): TGCGCCAGCAGCCCAGCGAGGGGGCCTGGCTATGGCTACACCTTC. It is translated as CASSPARGPGYGYTF.